This T cell receptor (beta chain) was sequenced for a study of early T cells in non-severe SARS-CoV-2 infection. Notes on the study in general: Private and CD4 specificities were missed by VDJdb matching, skewed to anti-spike CD8.

The CDR3 runs 13 residues. V lost 0 bases to trimming and J lost 9 bases, with 10 bases between them. In germline, CDR1 is KGHSH, CDR2 LQKENI. The library protocol tagged individual cDNA molecules with unique molecular identifiers. TCRdb reprocessed the 5' RACE reads via MiXCR and lists one record per CDR3 protein. The table shows tens of thousands of distinct CDR3 sequences, with 10% to 15% occurring only once. As to this clonotype: Its antigen is as yet unknown.

The chain employs TRBV18 and TRBJ2-3; D unresolved. The sequencing sample was made of whole blood. The receptor's source is an adult who was a healthcare worker with PCR-confirmed SARS-CoV-2 infection or an uninfected control (not recorded which). The CDR3 is CASSPPWAPTQYF. The CDR3 DNA reads as TGTGCCAGCTCACCACCGTGGGCCCCGACGCAGTATTTT.